Listed here are 8 T cell receptor beta chains from one sample, sequenced in a study of regulatory T cells in long-lasting Graves disease. Time point noted: newly diagnosed GD, antithyroid drugs for less than 3 months. The TCR library was made from RNA that had been extracted from PBMCs in TRIzol. For TCR beta, libraries came from iRepertoire HTBI primers and Arm-PCR of CDR3 regions. TCRdb re-called the multiplex PCR reads through MiXCR, storing one row per CDR3 protein. This repertoire shows 360,000 or so distinct CDR3 sequences, roughly 10% found once; its top ten account for approximately 20%. The sample was also reused in another study, on T cells in Graves' hyperthyroidism and ophthalmopathy.

The sample was peripheral blood mononuclear cells (PBMCs), taken at new diagnosis, from a patient treated with antithyroid drugs. The receptors originated from a woman between 18 and 30 years old with Graves disease.

This clonotype was counted many times. V usage is TRBV27 and J usage is TRBJ2-2; D uncertain. V was shortened by 1 base and J by 3 bases, with 9 bases between the two germline ends. The CDR3 contains 15 residues. From germline, CDR1 is MNHEY and CDR2 SMNVEV (reference sequence). The CDR3 DNA sequence: TGTGCCAGCAGTTTATGGGGTCGAGACACCGGGGAGCTGTTTTTT. The encoded protein is CASSLWGRDTGELFF.

The rearrangement joins TRBV9 to TRBJ2-6; possible D gene TRBD2, 6 bases. The V and J ends lost 3 bases and 4 bases respectively, with 17 bases between them. This CDR3 contains 17 residues. Germline values: CDR1 SGDLS, CDR2 YYNGEE. CDR3 nucleotides: TGTGCCAGCAGCGGGGAGGCTAGCCCTCGGGGGGCCAACGTCCTGACTTTC. It yields the protein CASSGEASPRGANVLTF.

This clonotype was picked up one time. A much larger clone is a single base away; this may be a read error. This rearrangement joins TRBV28 to TRBJ1-3; D ambiguous. CDR3 length equals 12 residues. Germline lookup yields CDR1 MDHEN and CDR2 SYDVKM. This CDR3 is CAGSRTGNTIYF. Here the CDR3 DNA reads TGTGCCGGCAGTCGTACTGGAAACACCATATATTTT.

Many counts were recorded for this clonotype. This sequence joins TRBV7-2 and TRBJ1-5, with D possibly being TRBD1 (5 bases). The CDR3 has 13 residues. Germline-derived CDR1 and CDR2 are SGHTA and FQGNSA. V gave up 6 bases and J gave up 3 bases, with 9 bases separating them. The CDR3 loop is CASSLGPNQPQHF. The CDR3 bases are TGTGCCAGCAGTCTGGGACCCAATCAGCCCCAGCATTTT.

This clonotype was seen at least ten times. V is TRBV12-5 and J is TRBJ1-2, with 7 bases matching TRBD1. Germline CDR1 and CDR2: LGHNT and FRNRAP. The CDR3 is made up of 13 amino acids. The trim removed 1 base at V and 13 bases at J, leaving 9 bases unmatched. The chain's CDR3 is CASGLGRQGPVTF. CDR3 bases: TGTGCTAGTGGTTTGGGGAGACAGGGTCCCGTCACCTTC.

This clonotype came up many times. This rearrangement joins TRBV20-1 to TRBJ2-5; D is possibly TRBD1 (7 bases). Trimming pared 3 bases from V and 5 bases from J, leaving 25 bases between. The CDR3 runs 17 residues. Germline V gene sequence: CDR1 DFQATT, CDR2 SNEGSKA (reference sequence). This CDR3 is CSASRFNRGPRGETQYF. The CDR3 nucleotides are TGCAGTGCTAGCCGATTTAACAGGGGCCCTCGGGGGGAGACCCAGTACTTC.

This clonotype was found many times. The V call is TRBV11-2, the J call TRBJ2-7; D possibly corresponds to TRBD2 (5 bases). The ends were cut back, 7 bases at V and 3 bases at J, with 19 bases in the middle. The CDR3 sequence is 15 residues long. In germline, CDR1 is SGHAT, CDR2 FQNNGV. CDR3 protein: CASTTGVVGGYEQYF. In DNA, the CDR3 is TGTGCCAGCACCACCGGGGTGGTCGGAGGCTACGAGCAGTACTTC.

There are many counts of this clonotype. The genes are TRBV6-5 and TRBJ2-1; TRBD2 aligns across 11 bases. Germline V gives CDR1 MNHEY, CDR2 SVGAGI. The junction had 6 bases not matched to a gene; V was cut back by 0 bases and J by 8 bases. The length of the CDR3 is 16 residues. CDR3 residues: CASSYSTASGGYEQFF. CDR3 nucleotide sequence: TGTGCCAGCAGTTACTCGACGGCTAGCGGGGGGTATGAGCAGTTCTTC.